This record covers a single T cell receptor beta chain. This clonotype occurred a few times. Its cognate antigen has yet to be identified. No much larger clone exists at a distance of one base, and base qualities are not known. The germline ends are 14 bases apart after V is trimmed by 5 bases and J by 7 bases. The CDR3, cysteine through phenylalanine, is 13 amino acids long. Of the read, only the CDR3 DNA is kept; its 39 bases are in frame from base 1. The treatment or condition label, as the study defines it: allogeneic hematopoietic cell transplantation with graft depleted of TCRalphabeta T cells and CD19 B cells. The children who served as transplant recipients had been given grafts of TCRalphabeta/CD19-depleted allogeneic hematopoietic cells. The data belong to a study of T-cell reconstitution after alpha-beta-depleted transplantation in children listed by TCRdb under 2016. About the full investigation: The study quantitatively tracked T-cell immune reconstitution after TCRalphabeta/CD19-depleted allogeneic hematopoietic cell transplantation in children using TCR repertoire profiling. Study-wide conclusions, independent of this receptor: The frequencies of hyperexpanded clones fell over the following months, and after one year, T-cell counts and TCRbeta diversity were mostly attributed to newly produced T cells. In some patients, the high TCRbeta diversity seen at day 60 was put down to recipient T cells and intrathymic progenitors that had survived conditioning. The apparently early alphabetaT-cell count recovery about two months after transplant was reportedly dependent on only several hundred rapidly expanded clones derived from non-depleted graft cells.

Library construction relied on PCR. The instrument was an Illumina HiSeq 2500. To normalize quantification of the TCRbeta repertoire, the TCR libraries were built with molecular barcoding that relied on unique molecular identifiers. Through fastp at Q25 and MiXCR, TCRdb rebuilt clones from the public reads, retaining in-frame beta chains. Entries are consolidated by CDR3 protein sequence, retaining the most common genes and DNA. For this sample the table gives 100,000 to 150,000 distinct CDR3 sequences, of which 20% to 25% were detected only once. The top ten hold over 9.5% of the sample. The sequence is built from TRBV12-3 or TRBV12-4 and TRBJ1-2; TRBD1 might be the D gene, on 6 matching bases. Sequencing used PBMCs, mostly from graft donor cells, obtained 180 days after TCRalphabeta/CD19-depleted stem cell transplant. This clonotype was sampled from a male patient between 2 and 10 years old who had a stem cell transplant for chronic granulomatous disease, so the T cells may come from the graft donor. The CDR3 amino acid sequence is: CASSRTGPAGYTF. The DNA sequence is given as TGTGCCAGCAGTCGAACAGGGCCGGCTGGCTACACCTTC.